The subject of this entry is one TCR beta chain. Its antigen is not known. This sample is drawn from a study of cytomegalovirus exposure and HLA in healthy donors. Study-level background: Later analysis reported that the 110 or so validation repertoires shared the platform of the 500 to 750 first-cohort repertoires.

General study results and limits: Investigators reported 150 to 200 TCR beta chains as tied to cytomegalovirus.

The repertoire was sequenced with immunoSEQ multiplex PCR; TCRdb's copy has only in-frame clones and lacks some. The sample lists over 150,000 clones, around 85% occurring once. Germline assignment: CDR1 MGHRA and CDR2 YSYEKL. The length of the CDR3 is 15 residues. V dropped 0 bases and J dropped 5 bases, with 10 bases sitting between them. The sequence came from a woman aged 25 to 45 in good health and CMV-seronegative. V and J are TRBV4-1 and TRBJ1-4, with TRBD1 as a possible D gene (5 bases). The sample comprised PBMCs. The CDR3 reads CASSQDAGGNEKLFF. The CDR3 DNA reads TGCGCCAGCAGCCAAGATGCGGGGGGGAATGAAAAACTGTTTTTT.